The 13 T cell receptor beta chains listed next were all sequenced from one sample in a study of T cell responses to AZD1222 COVID-19 vaccine. Generated by immunoSEQ multiplex PCR, the TCRdb table keeps only in-frame clones and is missing some. The table has about 140,000 clones, about four fifths seen once. The specimen was peripheral blood, collected on day 0 of AZD1222 vaccination. The receptor source for this set is an adult in good health.

The genes are TRBV18 and TRBJ1-2, with a weak D call TRBD1 (6 bases). The germline V and J ends were trimmed by 5 bases and 7 bases, with 23 bases remaining between them. Germline CDR1 is KGHSH and CDR2 is LQKENI. CDR3 length: 16 amino acids. The CDR3 spells CASSGERVGGARGYTF. The CDR3, as DNA: TGTGCCAGCTCAGGGGAGCGCGTCGGGGGGGCTCGTGGCTACACCTTC.

This clone occurred a few times. The genes are TRBV5-6 and TRBJ1-3; 9 bases line up with TRBD1. Germline CDR1 is SGHDT and CDR2 is YYEEEE. V trimming: 4 bases; J trimming: 5 bases; junction bases outside the gene matches: 10. The CDR3 is made up of 16 amino acids. CDR3 protein: CASSPSRDRARNTIYF. DNA of the CDR3: TGTGCCAGCAGCCCGAGCCGGGACAGGGCTAGAAACACCATATATTTT.

The chain carries TRBV28 and TRBJ1-2; TRBD1 agrees at 12 bases. J gave up 7 bases and V 8 bases, and 11 bases lay outside the gene matches. From germline, CDR1 is MDHEN and CDR2 SYDVKM. The CDR3 has 15 amino acids. CDR3 nucleotide sequence: TGTGCCAGCGGGTTGGGACAGGGGGCGCGTAGTGGCTACACCTTC. It specifies CASGLGQGARSGYTF.

In DNA form, the CDR3 reads TGTGCCAGCAGTTTATATCAACAGGGCTACGAGCAGTACTTC. It translates to CASSLYQQGYEQYF. V gene TRBV28 combines with J gene TRBJ2-7; D perhaps matches TRBD1 (6 bases). CDR1 and CDR2 (germline): MDHEN, SYDVKM. CDR3 length: 14 residues. Deletions cut 1 base from V and 3 bases from J, with 10 bases between.

The V and J genes are TRBV11-2 and TRBJ2-7; maybe TRBD2 (6 bases). This CDR3 is built from 14 residues. Trimming cost V 1 base and J 5 bases, with 12 bases left between them. Germline CDR1 is SGHAT and CDR2 is FQNNGV. The CDR3 nucleotides are TGTGCCAGCAGCTTAGGGGACTTCCGGAACGAGCAGTACTTC. This sequence encodes CASSLGDFRNEQYF.

The chain carries TRBV6-5 and TRBJ1-1, with TRBD1 matching over 7 bases. The CDR3 contains 12 residues. With V trimmed by 9 bases and J by 11 bases, 12 bases remained unmatched. Germline values: CDR1 MNHEY, CDR2 SVGAGI. The CDR3 nucleotides are TGTGCCAGTCTTAGCTGGACAGGAGTTGCTTTCTTT. Amino acids: CASLSWTGVAFF.

The V gene is TRBV9, the J gene TRBJ1-1; 7 positions match TRBD1. The CDR3 covers 17 residues. V lost 3 bases to trimming and J lost 5 bases; unmatched junction nucleotides: 16. Germline-derived CDR1 and CDR2 are SGDLS and YYNGEE. The CDR3 sequence: CASSAPKGQGVITEAFF. The CDR3 DNA sequence: TGTGCCAGCAGCGCTCCTAAGGGCCAGGGGGTTATAACTGAAGCTTTCTTT. Complete variable domain (other parts from reference TRBV9 and TRBJ1-1): DSGVTQTPKHLITATGQRVTLRCSPRSGDLSVYWYQQSLDQGLQFLIQYYNGEERAKGNILERFSAQQFPDLHSELNLSSLELGDSALYFCASSAPKGQGVITEAFFGQGTRLTVV.

The V and J genes are TRBV28 and TRBJ1-5; D perhaps matches TRBD1 (6 bases). Per germline, CDR1 MDHEN and CDR2 SYDVKM. Between the trimmed V and J ends, which lost 3 bases and 2 bases, there was a span of 14 bases. The CDR3 runs to 16 residues. The CDR3 sequence is CASSLTGWGGNQPQHF. CDR3 in DNA: TGTGCCAGCAGTTTGACAGGATGGGGCGGCAATCAGCCCCAGCATTTT.

The chain combines TRBV18 with TRBJ1-5; TRBD1 matches at 7 bases. The CDR3 is made up of 14 amino acids. The trim removed 3 bases at V and 6 bases at J, leaving 5 bases unmatched. Germline CDR1 and CDR2: KGHSH and LQKENI. The CDR3 spells CASSPGQESQPQHF. CDR3 sequence (DNA): TGTGCCAGCTCACCCGGACAGGAAAGTCAGCCCCAGCATTTT. The full variable domain, rest sourced from reference TRBV18 and TRBJ1-5, is NAGVMQNPRHLVRRRGQEARLRCSPMKGHSHVYWYRQLPEEGLKFMVYLQKENIIDESGMPKERFSAEFPKEGPSILRIQQVVRGDSAAYFCASSPGQESQPQHFGDGTRLSIL.

The chain couples TRBV19 to TRBJ1-1; D is possibly TRBD1 (5 bases). Trimming took 9 bases from V and 3 from J, leaving 14 bases between them. CDR1 is LNHDA and CDR2 is SQIVND in the germline V gene (reference sequence). The CDR3 contains 13 residues. CDR3 DNA sequence: TGTGCCAGCGGACACAGAACAGACACTGAAGCTTTCTTT. The encoded protein is CASGHRTDTEAFF.

The gene calls are TRBV5-4 and TRBJ1-1; the D gene is possibly TRBD1 (6 bases). This CDR3 spans 16 amino acids. Germline CDR1 and CDR2: SGHNT and YYREEE (reference sequence). V was shortened by 0 bases and J by 1 base, with 13 bases between the two germline ends. CDR3 nucleotide sequence: TGTGCCAGCAGCTTGGGCATACAGGGCCGGAACACTGAAGCTTTCTTT. It translates to CASSLGIQGRNTEAFF.

This clone is a singleton in its sample. The chain is built from TRBV5-6 and TRBJ1-2; 12 positions match TRBD1. The germline gives CDR1 SGHDT, CDR2 YYEEEE. The ends lost 3 bases at V and 4 bases at J; junction bases unmatched: 7. This CDR3 has 16 residues. As DNA, the CDR3 is TGTGCCAGCAGCTCCGGGACAGGGGGCGAACCCTATGGCTACACCTTC. Protein: CASSSGTGGEPYGYTF. The variable domain in full, completed from reference TRBV5-6 and TRBJ1-2, reads DAGVTQSPTHLIKTRGQQVTLRCSPKSGHDTVSWYQQALGQGPQFIFQYYEEEERQRGNFPDRFSGHQFPNYSSELNVNALLLGDSALYLCASSSGTGGEPYGYTFGSGTRLTVV.

V and J are TRBV5-1 and TRBJ2-7; D may be TRBD2 (6 bases). V was cut by 6 bases and J by 5 bases, with 15 bases left in between. Germline V CDR1 and CDR2: SGHRS, YFSETQ. The CDR3 sequence is 13 residues long. The chain's CDR3 is CASTTGGTHEQYF. The CDR3 DNA reads as TGCGCCAGCACGACTGGGGGGACCCACGAGCAGTACTTC.